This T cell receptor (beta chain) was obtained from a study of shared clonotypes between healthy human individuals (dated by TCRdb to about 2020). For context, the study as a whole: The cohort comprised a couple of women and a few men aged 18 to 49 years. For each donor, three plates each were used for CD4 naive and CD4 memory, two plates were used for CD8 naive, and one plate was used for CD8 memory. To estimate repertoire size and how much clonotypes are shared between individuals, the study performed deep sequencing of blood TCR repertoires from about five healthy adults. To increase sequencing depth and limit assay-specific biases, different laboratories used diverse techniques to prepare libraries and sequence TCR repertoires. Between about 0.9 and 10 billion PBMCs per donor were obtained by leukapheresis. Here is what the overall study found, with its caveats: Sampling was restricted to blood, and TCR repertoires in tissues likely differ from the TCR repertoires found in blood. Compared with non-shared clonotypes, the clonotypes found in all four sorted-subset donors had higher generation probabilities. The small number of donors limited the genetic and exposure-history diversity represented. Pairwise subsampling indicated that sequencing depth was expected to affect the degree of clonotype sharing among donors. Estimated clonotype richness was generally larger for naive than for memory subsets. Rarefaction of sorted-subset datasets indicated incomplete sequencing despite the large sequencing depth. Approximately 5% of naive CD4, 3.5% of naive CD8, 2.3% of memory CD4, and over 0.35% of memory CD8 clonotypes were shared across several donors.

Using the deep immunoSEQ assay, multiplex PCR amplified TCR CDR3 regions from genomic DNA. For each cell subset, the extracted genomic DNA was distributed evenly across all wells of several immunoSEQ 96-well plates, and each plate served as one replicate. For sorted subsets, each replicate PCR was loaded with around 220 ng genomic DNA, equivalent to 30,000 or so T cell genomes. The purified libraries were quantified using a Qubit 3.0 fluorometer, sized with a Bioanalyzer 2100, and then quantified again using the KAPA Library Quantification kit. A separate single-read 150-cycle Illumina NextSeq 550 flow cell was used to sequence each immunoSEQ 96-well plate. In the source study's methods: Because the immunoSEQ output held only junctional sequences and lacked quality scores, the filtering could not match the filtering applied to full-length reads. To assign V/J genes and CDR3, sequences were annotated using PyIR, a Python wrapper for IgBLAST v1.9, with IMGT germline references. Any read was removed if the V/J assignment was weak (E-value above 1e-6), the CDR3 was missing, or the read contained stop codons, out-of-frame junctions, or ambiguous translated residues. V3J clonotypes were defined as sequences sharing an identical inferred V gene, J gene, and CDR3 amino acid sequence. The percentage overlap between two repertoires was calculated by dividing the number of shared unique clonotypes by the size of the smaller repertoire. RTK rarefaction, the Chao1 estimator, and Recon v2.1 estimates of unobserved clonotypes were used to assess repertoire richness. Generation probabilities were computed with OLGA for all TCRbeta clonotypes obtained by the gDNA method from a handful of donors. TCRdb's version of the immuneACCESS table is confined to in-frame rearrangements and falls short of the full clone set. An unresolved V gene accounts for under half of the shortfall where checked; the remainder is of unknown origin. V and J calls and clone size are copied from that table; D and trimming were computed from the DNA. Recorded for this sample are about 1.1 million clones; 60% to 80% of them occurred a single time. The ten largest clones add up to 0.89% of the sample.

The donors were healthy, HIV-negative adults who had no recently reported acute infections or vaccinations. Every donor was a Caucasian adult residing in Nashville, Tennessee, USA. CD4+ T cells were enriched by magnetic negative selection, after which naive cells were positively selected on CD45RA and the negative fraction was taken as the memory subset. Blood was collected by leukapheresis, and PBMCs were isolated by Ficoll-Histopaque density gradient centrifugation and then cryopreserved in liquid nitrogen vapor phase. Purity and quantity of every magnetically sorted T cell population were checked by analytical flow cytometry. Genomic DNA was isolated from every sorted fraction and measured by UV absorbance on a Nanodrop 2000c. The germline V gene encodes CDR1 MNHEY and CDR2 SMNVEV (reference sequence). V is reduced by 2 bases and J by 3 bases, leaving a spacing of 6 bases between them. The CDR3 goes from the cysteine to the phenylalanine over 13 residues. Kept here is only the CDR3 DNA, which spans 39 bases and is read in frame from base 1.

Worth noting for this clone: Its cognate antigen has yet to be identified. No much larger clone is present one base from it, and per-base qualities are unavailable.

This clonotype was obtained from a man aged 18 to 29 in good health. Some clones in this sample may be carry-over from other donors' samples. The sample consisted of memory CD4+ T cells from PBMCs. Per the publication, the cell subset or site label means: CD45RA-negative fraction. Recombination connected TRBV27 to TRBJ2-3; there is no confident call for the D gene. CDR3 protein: CASSLRITDTQYF. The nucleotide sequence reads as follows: TGTGCCAGCAGTTTACGAATTACAGATACGCAGTATTTT.